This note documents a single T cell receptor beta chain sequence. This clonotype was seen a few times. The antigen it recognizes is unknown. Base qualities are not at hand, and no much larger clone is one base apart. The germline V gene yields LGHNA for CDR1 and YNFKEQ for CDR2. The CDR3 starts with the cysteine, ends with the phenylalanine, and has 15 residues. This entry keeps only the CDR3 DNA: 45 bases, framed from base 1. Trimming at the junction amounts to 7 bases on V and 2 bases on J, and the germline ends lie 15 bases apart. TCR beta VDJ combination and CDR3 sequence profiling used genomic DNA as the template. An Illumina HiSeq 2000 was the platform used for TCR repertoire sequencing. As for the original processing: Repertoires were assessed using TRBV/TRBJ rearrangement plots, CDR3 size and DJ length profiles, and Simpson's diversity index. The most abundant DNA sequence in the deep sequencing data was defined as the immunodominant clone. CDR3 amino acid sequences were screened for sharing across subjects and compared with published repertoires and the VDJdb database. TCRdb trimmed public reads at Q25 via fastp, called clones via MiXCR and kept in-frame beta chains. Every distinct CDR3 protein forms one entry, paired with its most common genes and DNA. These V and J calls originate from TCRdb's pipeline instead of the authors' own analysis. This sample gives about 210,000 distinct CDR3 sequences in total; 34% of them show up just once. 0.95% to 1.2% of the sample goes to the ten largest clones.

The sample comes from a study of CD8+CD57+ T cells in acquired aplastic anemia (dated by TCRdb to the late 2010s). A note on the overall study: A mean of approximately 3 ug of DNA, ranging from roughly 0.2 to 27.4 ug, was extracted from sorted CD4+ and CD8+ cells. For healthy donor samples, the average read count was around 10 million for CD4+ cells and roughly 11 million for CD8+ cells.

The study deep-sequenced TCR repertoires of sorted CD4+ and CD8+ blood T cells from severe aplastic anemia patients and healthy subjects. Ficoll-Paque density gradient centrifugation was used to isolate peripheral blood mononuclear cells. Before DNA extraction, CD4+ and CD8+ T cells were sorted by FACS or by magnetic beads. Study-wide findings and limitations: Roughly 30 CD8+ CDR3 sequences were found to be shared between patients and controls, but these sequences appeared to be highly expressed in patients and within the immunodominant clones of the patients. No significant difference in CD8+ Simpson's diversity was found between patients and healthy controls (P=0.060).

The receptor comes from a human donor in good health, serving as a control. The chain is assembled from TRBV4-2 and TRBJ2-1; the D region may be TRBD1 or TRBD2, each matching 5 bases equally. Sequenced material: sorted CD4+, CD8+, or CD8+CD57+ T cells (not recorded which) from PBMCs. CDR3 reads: CASNEGRVAYNEQFF. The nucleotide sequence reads TGTGCCAGCAACGAGGGGCGAGTCGCCTACAATGAGCAGTTCTTC.